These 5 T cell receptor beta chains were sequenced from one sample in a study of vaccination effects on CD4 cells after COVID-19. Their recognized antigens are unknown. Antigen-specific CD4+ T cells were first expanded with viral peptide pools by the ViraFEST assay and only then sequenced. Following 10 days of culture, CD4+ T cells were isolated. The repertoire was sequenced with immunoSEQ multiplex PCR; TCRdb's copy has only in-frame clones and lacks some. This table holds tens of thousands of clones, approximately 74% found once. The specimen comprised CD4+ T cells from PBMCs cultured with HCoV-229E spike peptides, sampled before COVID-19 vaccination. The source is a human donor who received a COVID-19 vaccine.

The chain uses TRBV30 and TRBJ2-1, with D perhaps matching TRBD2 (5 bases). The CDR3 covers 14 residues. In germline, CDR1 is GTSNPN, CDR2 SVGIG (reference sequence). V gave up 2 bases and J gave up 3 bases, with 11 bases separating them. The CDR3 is CAWSWRVGYNEQFF. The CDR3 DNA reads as TGTGCCTGGAGTTGGCGGGTGGGCTACAATGAGCAGTTCTTC.

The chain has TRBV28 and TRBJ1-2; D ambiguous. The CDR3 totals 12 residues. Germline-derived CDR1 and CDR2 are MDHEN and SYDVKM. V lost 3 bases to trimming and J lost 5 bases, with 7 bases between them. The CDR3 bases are TGTGCCAGCAGTTTCGGTGCGTATGGCTACACCTTC. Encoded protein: CASSFGAYGYTF.

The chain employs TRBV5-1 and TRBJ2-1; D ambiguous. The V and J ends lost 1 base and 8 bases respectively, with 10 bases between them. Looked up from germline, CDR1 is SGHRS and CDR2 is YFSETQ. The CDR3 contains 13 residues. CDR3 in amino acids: CASSLTPSDEQFF. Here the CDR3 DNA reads TGCGCCAGCAGCTTGACCCCTAGTGATGAGCAGTTCTTC.

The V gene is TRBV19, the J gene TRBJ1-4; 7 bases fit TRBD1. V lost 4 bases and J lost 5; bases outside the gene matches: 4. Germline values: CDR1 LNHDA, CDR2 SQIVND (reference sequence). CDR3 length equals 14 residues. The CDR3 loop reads CASSTRGSNEKLFF. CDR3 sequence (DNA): TGTGCCAGTAGTACCAGGGGGTCCAATGAAAAACTGTTTTTT.

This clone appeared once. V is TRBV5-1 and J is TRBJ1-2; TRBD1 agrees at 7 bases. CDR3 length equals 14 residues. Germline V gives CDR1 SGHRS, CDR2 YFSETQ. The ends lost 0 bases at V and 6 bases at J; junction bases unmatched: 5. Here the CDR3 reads CASSLAQGDDGYTF. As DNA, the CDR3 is TGCGCCAGCAGCTTGGCGCAGGGGGATGATGGCTACACCTTC. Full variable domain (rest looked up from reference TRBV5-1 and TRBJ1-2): KAGVTQTPRYLIKTRGQQVTLSCSPISGHRSVSWYQQTPGQGLQFLFEYFSETQRNKGNFPGRFSGRQFSNSRSEMNVSTLELGDSALYLCASSLAQGDDGYTFGSGTRLTVV.